This TCR beta chain derives from a study of CXCR3-negative and CXCR3-positive naive CD8 T cells. Findings and caveats of the study: Compared with CXCR3-negative naive cells, CXCR3-positive naive cells showed more hydrophobic TRB CDR3s.

Subsets of CD8+ T cells were each sorted in triplicate at 300,000 cells apiece. The CDR3 runs to 13 residues. The germline V gene encodes CDR1 PRHDT and CDR2 FYEKMQ (reference sequence). All TRB cDNA libraries came from 5' RACE performed with UMI labels. For each CDR3 protein, TCRdb gives one entry from its re-call of the 5' RACE reads, without DNA. Recorded for this sample: roughly 89,000 distinct CDR3 sequences. A note on this clonotype: The antigen is undetermined.

V gene TRBV13 combines with J gene TRBJ1-1. Material for sequencing was naive CXCR3- CD8+ T cells from blood. This sample's subset: CD45RO-CCR7+CD27+CD95- naive CD8+ T cells lacking CXCR3 (TNR3-). This receptor was identified in a human donor in good health. Some clones in this sample may be carry-over from other donors' samples. CDR3 residues: CASSSGDNTEAFF. Filled out from reference TRBV13 and TRBJ1-1, the complete variable domain reads AAGVIQSPRHLIKEKRETATLKCYPIPRHDTVYWYQQGPGQDPQFLISFYEKMQSDKGSIPDRFSAQQFSDYHSELNMSSLELGDSALYFCASSSGDNTEAFFGQGTRLTVV.